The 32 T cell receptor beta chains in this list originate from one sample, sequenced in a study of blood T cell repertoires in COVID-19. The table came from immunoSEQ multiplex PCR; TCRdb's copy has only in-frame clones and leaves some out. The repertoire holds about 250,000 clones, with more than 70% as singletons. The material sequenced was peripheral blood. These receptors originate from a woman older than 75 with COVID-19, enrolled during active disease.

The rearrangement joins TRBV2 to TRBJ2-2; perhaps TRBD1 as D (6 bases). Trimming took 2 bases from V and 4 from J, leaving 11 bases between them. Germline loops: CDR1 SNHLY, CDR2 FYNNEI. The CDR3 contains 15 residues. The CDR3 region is CASSETGQPTGELFF. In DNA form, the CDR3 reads TGTGCCAGCAGTGAAACGGGACAACCCACCGGGGAGCTGTTTTTT.

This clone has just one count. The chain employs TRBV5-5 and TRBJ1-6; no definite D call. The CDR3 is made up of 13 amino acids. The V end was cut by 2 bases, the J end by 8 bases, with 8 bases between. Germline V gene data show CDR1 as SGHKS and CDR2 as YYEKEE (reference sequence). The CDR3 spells CASSFQSDSPLHF. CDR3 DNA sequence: TGTGCCAGCAGCTTCCAGTCCGATTCACCCCTCCACTTT.

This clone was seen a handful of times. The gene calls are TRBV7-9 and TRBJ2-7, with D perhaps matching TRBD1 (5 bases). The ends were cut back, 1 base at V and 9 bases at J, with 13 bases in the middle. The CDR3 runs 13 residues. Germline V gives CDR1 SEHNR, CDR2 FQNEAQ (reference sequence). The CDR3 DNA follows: TGTGCCAGCAGCTTAGAACAGGCGACAGTGCAGTACTTC. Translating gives CASSLEQATVQYF. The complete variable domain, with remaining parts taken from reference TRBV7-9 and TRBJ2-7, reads DTGVSQNPRHKITKRGQNVTFRCDPISEHNRLYWYRQTLGQGPEFLTYFQNEAQLEKSRLLSDRFSAERPKGSFSTLEIQRTEQGDSAMYLCASSLEQATVQYFGPGTRLTVT.

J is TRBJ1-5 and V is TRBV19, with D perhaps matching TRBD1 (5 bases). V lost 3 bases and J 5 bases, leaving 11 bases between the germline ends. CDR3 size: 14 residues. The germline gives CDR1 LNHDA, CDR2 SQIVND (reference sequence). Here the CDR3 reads CASSIQEGYQPQHF. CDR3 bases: TGTGCCAGTAGTATTCAGGAGGGGTATCAGCCCCAGCATTTT.

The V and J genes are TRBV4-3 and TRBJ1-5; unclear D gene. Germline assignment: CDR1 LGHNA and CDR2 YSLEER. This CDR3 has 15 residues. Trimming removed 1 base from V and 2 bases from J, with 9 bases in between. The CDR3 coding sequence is TGCGCCAGCAGCCAAGGGGGAGTTGGCAATCAGCCCCAGCATTTT. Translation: CASSQGGVGNQPQHF.

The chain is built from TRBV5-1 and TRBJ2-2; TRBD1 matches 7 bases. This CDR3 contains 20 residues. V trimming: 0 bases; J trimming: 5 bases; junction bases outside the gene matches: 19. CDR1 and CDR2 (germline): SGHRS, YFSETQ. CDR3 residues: CASSLAPLTGQWAPTGELFF. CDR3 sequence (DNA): TGCGCCAGCAGCTTGGCCCCCCTGACAGGGCAATGGGCTCCAACCGGGGAGCTGTTTTTT.

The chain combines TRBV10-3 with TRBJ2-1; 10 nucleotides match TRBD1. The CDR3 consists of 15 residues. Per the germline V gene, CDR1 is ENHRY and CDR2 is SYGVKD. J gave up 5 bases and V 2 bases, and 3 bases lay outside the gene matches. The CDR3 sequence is CAISEPGQGDNEQFF. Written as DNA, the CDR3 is TGTGCCATCAGTGAGCCAGGACAGGGGGACAATGAGCAGTTCTTC.

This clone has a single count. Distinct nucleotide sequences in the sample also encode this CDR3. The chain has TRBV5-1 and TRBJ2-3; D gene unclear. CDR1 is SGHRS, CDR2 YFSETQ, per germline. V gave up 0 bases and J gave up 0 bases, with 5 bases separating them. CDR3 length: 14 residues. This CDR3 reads CASSLDPSTDTQYF. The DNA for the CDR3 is TGCGCCAGCAGCTTGGATCCTAGCACAGATACGCAGTATTTT.

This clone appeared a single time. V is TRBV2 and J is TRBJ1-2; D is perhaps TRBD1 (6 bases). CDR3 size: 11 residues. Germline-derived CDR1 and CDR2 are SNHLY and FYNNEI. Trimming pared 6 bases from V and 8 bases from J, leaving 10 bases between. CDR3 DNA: TGTGCCAGCAGCCTCAGGGGAGGCTACACCTTC. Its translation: CASSLRGGYTF.

The CDR3 nucleotides read TGTGCCAGCATCCAGGGGGGTTCCTACAATGAGCAGTTCTTC. Encoded protein: CASIQGGSYNEQFF. The chain uses TRBV7-2 and TRBJ2-1; possible D gene TRBD1, 7 bases. The germline V gene has CDR1 SGHTA and CDR2 FQGNSA. CDR3 length: 14 amino acids. V lost 7 bases, J lost 1 base, and 11 bases lay in between.

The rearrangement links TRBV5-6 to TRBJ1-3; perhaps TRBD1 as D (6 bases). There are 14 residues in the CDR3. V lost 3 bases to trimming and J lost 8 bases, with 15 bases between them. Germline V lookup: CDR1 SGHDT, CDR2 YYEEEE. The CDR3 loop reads CASSSTGWGDTIYF. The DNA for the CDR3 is TGTGCCAGCAGCTCTACAGGGTGGGGAGACACCATATATTTT.

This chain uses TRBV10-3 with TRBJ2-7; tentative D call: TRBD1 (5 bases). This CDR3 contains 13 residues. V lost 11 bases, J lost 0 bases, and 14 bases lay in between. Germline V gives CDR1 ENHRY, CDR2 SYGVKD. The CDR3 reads CAVLRQNSYEQYF. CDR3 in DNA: TGTGCCGTTTTACGACAGAACTCCTACGAGCAGTACTTC.

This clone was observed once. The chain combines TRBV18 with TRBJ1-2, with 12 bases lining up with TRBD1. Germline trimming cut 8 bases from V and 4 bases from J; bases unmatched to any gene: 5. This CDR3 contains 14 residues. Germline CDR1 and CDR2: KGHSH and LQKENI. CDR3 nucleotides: TGTGCCAGCCAGCCGGGACAGGGGGCCTATGGCTACACCTTC. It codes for CASQPGQGAYGYTF.

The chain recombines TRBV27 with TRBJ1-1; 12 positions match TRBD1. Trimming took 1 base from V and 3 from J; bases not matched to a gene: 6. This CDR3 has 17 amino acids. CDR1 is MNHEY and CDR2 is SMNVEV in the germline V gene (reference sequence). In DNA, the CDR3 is TGTGCCAGCAGTTTATTGGGACAGGGGGCAAGGGACACTGAAGCTTTCTTT. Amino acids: CASSLLGQGARDTEAFF.

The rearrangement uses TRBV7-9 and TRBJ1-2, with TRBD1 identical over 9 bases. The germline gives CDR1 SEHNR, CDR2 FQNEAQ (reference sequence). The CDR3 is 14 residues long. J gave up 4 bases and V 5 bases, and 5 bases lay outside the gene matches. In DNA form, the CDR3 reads TGTGCCAGCAGCCCCGGGACAGGGTTCTATGGCTACACCTTC. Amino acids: CASSPGTGFYGYTF. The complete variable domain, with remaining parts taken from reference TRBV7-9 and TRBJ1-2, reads DTGVSQNPRHKITKRGQNVTFRCDPISEHNRLYWYRQTLGQGPEFLTYFQNEAQLEKSRLLSDRFSAERPKGSFSTLEIQRTEQGDSAMYLCASSPGTGFYGYTFGSGTRLTVV.

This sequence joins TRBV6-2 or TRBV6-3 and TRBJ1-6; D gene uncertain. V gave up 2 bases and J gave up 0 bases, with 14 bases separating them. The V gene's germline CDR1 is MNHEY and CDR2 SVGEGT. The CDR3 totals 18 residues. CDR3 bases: TGTGCCAGCAGTTACGGCGGAGACCTAAGCTCCTATAATTCACCCCTCCACTTT. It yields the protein CASSYGGDLSSYNSPLHF.

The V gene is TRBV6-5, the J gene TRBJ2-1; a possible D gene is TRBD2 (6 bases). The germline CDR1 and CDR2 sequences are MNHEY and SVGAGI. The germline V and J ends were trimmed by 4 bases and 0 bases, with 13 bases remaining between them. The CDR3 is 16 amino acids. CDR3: CASSSRGTGSYNEQFF. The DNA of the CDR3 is TGTGCCAGCAGTTCCCGGGGGACCGGCTCCTACAATGAGCAGTTCTTC.

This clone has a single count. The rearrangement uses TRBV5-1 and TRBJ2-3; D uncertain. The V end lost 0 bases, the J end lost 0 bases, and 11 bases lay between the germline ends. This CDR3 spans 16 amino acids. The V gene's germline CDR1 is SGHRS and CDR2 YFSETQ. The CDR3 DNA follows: TGCGCCAGCAGCTTGGACATAAGTGCTAGCACAGATACGCAGTATTTT. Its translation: CASSLDISASTDTQYF.

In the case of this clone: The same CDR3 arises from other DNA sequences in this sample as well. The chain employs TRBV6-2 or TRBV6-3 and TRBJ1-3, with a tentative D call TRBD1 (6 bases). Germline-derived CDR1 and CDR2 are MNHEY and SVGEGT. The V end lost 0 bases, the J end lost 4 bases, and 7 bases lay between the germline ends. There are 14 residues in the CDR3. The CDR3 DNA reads TGTGCCAGCAGTTACTCGGACAGAGGAAACACCATATATTTT. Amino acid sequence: CASSYSDRGNTIYF.

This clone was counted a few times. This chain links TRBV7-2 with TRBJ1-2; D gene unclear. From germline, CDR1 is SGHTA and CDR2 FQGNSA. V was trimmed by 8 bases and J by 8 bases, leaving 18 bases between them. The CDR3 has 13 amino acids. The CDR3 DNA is TGTGCCAGCCGCGGACTGGCTATGCCGGGCTACACCTTC. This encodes CASRGLAMPGYTF.

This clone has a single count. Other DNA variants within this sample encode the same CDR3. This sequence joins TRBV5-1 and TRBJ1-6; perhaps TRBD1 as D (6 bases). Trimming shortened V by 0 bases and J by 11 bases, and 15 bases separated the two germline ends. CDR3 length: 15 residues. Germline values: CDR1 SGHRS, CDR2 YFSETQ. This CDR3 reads CASSLAKGQGTPLHF. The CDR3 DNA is TGCGCCAGCAGCTTGGCAAAAGGGCAGGGGACACCCCTCCACTTT.

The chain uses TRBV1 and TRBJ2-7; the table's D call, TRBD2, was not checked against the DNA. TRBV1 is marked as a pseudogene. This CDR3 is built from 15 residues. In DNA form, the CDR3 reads TGCACCAGCAGCCAAGAAACTAGCGGCAGCCTGGAGCAGTACGTC. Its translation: CTSSQETSGSLEQYV.

In DNA, the CDR3 is TGTGCCAGCAGCTTTGGACTAGCGGTGTACCAAGAGACCCAGTACTTC. This translates into CASSFGLAVYQETQYF. The rearrangement links TRBV5-4 to TRBJ2-5; 10 bases map to TRBD2. V dropped 2 bases and J dropped 0; count of bases not matched to a gene: 4. The germline CDR1 and CDR2 sequences are SGHNT and YYREEE (reference sequence). This CDR3 has 16 amino acids.

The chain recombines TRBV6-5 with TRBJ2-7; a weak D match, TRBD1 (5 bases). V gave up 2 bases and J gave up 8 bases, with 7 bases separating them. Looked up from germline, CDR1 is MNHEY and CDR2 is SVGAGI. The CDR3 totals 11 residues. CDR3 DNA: TGTGCCAGCAGTTACATGGGGCAGCAGTACGTC. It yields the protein CASSYMGQQYV.

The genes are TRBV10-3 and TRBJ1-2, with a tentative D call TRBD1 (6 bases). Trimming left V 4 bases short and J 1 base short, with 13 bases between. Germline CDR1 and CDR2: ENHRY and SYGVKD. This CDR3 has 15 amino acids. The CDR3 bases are TGTGCCATCAGTGGACAGGATATATTTAACTATGGCTACACCTTC. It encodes CAISGQDIFNYGYTF.

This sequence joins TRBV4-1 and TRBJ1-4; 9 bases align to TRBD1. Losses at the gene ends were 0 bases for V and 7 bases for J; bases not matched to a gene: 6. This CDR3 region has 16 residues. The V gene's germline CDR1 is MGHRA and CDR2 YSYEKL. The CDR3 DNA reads TGCGCCAGCAGCCAAGATGGGACAGGGCGAAGTGAAAAACTGTTTTTT. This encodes CASSQDGTGRSEKLFF.

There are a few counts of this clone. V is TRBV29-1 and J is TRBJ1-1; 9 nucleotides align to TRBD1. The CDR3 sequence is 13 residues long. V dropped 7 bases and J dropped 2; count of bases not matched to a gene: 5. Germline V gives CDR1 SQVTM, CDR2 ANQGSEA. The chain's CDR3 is CSGGGQGNTEAFF. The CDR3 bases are TGCAGCGGGGGGGGACAGGGTAACACTGAAGCTTTCTTT.

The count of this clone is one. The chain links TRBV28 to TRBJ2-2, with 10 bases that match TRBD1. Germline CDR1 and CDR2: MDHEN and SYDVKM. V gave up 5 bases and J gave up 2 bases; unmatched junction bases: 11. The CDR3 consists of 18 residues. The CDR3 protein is CASSTLPGQGSNTGELFF. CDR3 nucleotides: TGTGCCAGCAGTACGCTTCCGGGACAGGGGTCCAACACCGGGGAGCTGTTTTTT.

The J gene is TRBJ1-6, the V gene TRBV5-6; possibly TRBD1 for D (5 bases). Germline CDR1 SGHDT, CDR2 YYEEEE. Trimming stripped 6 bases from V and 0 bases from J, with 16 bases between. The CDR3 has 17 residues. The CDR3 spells CASTPGPESSYNSPLHF. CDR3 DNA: TGTGCCAGCACCCCAGGGCCGGAAAGCTCCTATAATTCACCCCTCCACTTT.

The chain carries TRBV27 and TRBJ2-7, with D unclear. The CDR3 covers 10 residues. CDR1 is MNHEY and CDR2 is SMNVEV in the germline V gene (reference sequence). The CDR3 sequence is CQTGLYEQYF. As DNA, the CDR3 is TGTCAAACGGGTTTGTACGAGCAGTACTTC.

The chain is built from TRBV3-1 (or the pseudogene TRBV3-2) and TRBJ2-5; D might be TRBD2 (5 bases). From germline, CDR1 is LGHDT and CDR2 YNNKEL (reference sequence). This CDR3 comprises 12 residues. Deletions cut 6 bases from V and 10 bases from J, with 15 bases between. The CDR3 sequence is CASRSGSRDQYF. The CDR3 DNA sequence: TGTGCCAGCAGATCGGGGTCGAGGGACCAGTACTTC.

The CDR3 nucleotides are TGTGCCAGCTCGAGTCAGGGCGGTCAGCCCCAGCATTTT. Its protein is CASSSQGGQPQHF. This chain joins TRBV18 and TRBJ1-5; tentatively, D is TRBD1 (5 bases). V was trimmed by 6 bases and J by 6 bases, leaving 12 bases between them. CDR3 length equals 13 residues. CDR1 is KGHSH, CDR2 LQKENI, per germline. Using reference TRBV18 and TRBJ1-5 for the parts outside the CDR3, the full variable domain is NAGVMQNPRHLVRRRGQEARLRCSPMKGHSHVYWYRQLPEEGLKFMVYLQKENIIDESGMPKERFSAEFPKEGPSILRIQQVVRGDSAAYFCASSSQGGQPQHFGDGTRLSIL.